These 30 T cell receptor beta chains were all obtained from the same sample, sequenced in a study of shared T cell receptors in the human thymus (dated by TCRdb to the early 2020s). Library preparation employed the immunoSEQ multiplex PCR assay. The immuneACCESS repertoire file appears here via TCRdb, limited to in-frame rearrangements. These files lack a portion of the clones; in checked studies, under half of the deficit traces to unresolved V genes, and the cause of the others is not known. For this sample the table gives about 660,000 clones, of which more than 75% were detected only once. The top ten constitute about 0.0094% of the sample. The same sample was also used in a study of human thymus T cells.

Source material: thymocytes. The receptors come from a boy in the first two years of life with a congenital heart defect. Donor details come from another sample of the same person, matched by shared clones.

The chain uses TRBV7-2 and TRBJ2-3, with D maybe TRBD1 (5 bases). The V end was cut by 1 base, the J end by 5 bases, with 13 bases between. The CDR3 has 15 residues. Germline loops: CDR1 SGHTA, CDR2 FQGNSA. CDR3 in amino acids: CASSLGRGQGDTQYF. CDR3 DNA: TGTGCCAGCAGCTTAGGTAGGGGTCAGGGAGATACGCAGTATTTT. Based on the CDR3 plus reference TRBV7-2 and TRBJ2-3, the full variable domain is GAGVSQSPSNKVTEKGKDVELRCDPISGHTALYWYRQSLGQGLEFLIYFQGNSAPDKSGLPSDRFSAERTGGSVSTLTIQRTQQEDSAVYLCASSLGRGQGDTQYFGPGTRLTVL.

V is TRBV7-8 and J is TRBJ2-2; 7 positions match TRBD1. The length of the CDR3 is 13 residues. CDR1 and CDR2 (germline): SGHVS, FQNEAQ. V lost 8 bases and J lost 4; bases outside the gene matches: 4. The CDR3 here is CASGHRGTGELFF. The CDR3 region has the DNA TGTGCCAGCGGCCACAGGGGCACCGGGGAGCTGTTTTTT.

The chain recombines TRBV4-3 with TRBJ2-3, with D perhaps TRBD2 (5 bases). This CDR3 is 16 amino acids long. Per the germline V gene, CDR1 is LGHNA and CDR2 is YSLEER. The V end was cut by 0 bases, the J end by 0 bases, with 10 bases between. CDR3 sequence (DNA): TGCGCCAGCAGCCAAGATCGGGATACTAGCACAGATACGCAGTATTTT. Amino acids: CASSQDRDTSTDTQYF.

The CDR3 loop is CGSTGGLETQYF. CDR3 coding DNA: TGTGGGAGCACAGGGGGCCTTGAGACCCAGTACTTC. The chain uses TRBV28 and TRBJ2-5; TRBD1 matches 9 bases. Germline values: CDR1 MDHEN, CDR2 SYDVKM. The CDR3 sequence is 12 residues long.

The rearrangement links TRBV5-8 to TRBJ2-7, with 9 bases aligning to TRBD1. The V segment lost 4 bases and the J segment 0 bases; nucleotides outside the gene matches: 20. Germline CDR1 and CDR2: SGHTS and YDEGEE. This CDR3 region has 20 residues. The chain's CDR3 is CASSRTASPGQGTNSYEQYF. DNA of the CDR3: TGTGCCAGCAGCCGAACCGCTTCACCGGGACAGGGAACAAACTCCTACGAGCAGTACTTC. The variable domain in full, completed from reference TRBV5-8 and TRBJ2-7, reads EAGVTQSPTHLIKTRGQQATLRCSPISGHTSVYWYQQALGLGLQFLLWYDEGEERNRGNFPPRFSGRQFPNYSSELNVNALELEDSALYLCASSRTASPGQGTNSYEQYFGPGTRLTVT.

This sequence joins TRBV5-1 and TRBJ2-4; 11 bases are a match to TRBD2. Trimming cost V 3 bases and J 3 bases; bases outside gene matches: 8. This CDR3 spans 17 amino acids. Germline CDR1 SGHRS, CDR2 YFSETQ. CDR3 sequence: CASSSETSGIVKNIQYF. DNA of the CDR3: TGCGCCAGCAGCTCGGAGACTAGCGGGATTGTCAAAAACATTCAGTACTTC.

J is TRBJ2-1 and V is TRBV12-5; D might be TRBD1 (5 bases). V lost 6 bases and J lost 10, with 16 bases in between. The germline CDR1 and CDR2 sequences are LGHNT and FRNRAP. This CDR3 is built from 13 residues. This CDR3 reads CASGTGDSEEQFF. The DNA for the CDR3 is TGTGCTAGTGGAACCGGTGACAGCGAAGAGCAGTTCTTC.

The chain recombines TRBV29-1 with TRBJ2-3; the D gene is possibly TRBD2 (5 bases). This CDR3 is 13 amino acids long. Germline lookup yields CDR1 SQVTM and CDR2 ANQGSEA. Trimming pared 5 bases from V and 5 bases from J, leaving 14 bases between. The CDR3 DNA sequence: TGCAGCGTTAGTGGAGGCGGCAGAGATACGCAGTATTTT. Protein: CSVSGGGRDTQYF.

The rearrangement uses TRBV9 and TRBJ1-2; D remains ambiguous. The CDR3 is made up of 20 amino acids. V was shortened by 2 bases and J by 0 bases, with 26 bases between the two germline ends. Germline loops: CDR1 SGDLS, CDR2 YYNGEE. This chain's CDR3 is CASSVDPSPGIGESNYGYTF. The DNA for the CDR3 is TGTGCCAGCAGCGTCGACCCGTCACCGGGGATTGGCGAATCTAACTATGGCTACACCTTC.

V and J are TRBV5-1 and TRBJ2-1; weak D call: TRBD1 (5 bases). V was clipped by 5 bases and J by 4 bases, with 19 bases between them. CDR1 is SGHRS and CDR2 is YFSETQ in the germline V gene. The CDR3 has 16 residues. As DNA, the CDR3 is TGCGCCAGCAGGGGGTACCTTACAGGTTCGTACAATGAGCAGTTCTTC. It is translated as CASRGYLTGSYNEQFF. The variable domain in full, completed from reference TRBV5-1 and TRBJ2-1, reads KAGVTQTPRYLIKTRGQQVTLSCSPISGHRSVSWYQQTPGQGLQFLFEYFSETQRNKGNFPGRFSGRQFSNSRSEMNVSTLELGDSALYLCASRGYLTGSYNEQFFGPGTRLTVL.

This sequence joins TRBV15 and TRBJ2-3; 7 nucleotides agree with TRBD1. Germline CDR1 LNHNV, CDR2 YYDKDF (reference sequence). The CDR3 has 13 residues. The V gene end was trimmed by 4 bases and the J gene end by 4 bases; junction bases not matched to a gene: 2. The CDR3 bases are TGTGCCACCAGCATTGGACAGGCAGATACGCAGTATTTT. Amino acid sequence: CATSIGQADTQYF.

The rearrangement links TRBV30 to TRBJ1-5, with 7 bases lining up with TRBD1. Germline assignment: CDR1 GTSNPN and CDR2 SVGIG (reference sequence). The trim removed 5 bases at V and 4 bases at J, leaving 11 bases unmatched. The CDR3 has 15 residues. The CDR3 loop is CAWSSSGTENQPQHF. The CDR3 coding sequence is TGTGCCTGGTCTAGTTCCGGGACAGAAAATCAGCCCCAGCATTTT.

The CDR3 spells CASNTGRTNEKLFF. DNA of the CDR3: TGTGCCAGCAACACAGGGAGAACTAATGAAAAACTGTTTTTT. The rearrangement links TRBV6-5 to TRBJ1-4, with a tentative D call TRBD1 (6 bases). The ends were cut back, 7 bases at V and 1 base at J, with 10 bases in the middle. The CDR3 is 14 amino acids. CDR1 and CDR2 from the germline V gene are MNHEY and SVGAGI.

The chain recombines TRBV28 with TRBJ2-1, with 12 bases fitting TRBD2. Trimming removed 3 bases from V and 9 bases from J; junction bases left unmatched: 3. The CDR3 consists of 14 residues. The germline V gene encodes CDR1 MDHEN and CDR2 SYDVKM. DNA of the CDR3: TGTGCCAGCAGTTTGGCTAGCGGGAGGGGTGAGCAGTTCTTC. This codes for CASSLASGRGEQFF.

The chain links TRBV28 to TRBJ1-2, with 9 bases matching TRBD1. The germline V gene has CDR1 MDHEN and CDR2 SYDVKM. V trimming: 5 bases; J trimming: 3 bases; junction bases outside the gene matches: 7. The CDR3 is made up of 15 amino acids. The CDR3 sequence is CASSGTDRGDYGYTF. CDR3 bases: TGTGCCAGCAGTGGTACGGACAGGGGAGACTATGGCTACACCTTC.

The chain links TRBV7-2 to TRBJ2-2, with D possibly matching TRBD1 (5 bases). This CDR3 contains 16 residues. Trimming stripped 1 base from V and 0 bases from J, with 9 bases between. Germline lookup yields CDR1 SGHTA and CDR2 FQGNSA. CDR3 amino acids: CASSLVRAANTGELFF. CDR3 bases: TGTGCCAGCAGCTTAGTCAGGGCTGCGAACACCGGGGAGCTGTTTTTT.

The CDR3 nucleotides read TGTGCCAGCAGCTGGGGGACAGGGAATCATAGCAATCAGCCCCAGCATTTT. Protein sequence: CASSWGTGNHSNQPQHF. The chain recombines TRBV5-4 with TRBJ1-5, with 9 nucleotides matching TRBD1. CDR3 length: 17 residues. CDR1 is SGHNT and CDR2 is YYREEE in the germline V gene (reference sequence). With V trimmed by 3 bases and J by 0 bases, 7 bases remained unmatched.

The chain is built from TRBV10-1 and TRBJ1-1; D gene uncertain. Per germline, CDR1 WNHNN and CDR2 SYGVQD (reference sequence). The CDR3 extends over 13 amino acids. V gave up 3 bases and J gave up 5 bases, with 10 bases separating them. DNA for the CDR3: TGCGCCAGCAGTGATTTGGGAGCGACTGAAGCTTTCTTT. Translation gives CASSDLGATEAFF.

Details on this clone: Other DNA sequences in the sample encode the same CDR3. CDR3 sequence reads: CAISESGHRTEAFF. The CDR3 DNA reads TGTGCCATCAGTGAGTCAGGACACCGTACTGAAGCTTTCTTT. The rearrangement joins TRBV10-3 to TRBJ1-1, with D tentatively TRBD1 (5 bases). The CDR3 has 14 residues. The germline V and J ends were trimmed by 0 bases and 5 bases, with 10 bases remaining between them. Germline V gives CDR1 ENHRY, CDR2 SYGVKD.

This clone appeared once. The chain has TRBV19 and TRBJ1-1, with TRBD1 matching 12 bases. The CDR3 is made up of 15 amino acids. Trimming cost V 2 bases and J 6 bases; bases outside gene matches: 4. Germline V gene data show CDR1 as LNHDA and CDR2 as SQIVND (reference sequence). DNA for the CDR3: TGTGCCAGTAGTATAAGGGGACAGGGGGCTGCTGAAGCTTTCTTT. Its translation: CASSIRGQGAAEAFF.

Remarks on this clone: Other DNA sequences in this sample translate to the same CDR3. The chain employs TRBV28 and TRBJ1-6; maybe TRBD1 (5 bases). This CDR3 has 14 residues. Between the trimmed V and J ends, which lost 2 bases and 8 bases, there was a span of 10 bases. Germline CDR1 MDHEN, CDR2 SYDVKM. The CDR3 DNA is TGTGCCAGCAGTTTACAGGGTCCTTATTCACCCCTCCACTTT. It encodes CASSLQGPYSPLHF.

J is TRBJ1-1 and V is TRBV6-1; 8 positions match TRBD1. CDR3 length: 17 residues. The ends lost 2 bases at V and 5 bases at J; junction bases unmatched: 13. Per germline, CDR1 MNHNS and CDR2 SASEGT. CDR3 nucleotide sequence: TGTGCCAGCAGTGAAACCCGTAGGCAGGGGGCCGGGACTGAAGCTTTCTTT. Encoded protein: CASSETRRQGAGTEAFF.

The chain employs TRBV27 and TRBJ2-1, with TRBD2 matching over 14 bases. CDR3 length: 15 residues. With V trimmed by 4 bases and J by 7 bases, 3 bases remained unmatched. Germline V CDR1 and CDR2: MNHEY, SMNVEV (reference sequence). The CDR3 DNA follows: TGTGCCAGCAGTTACGGGACTAGCGGGAGTAATGAGCAGTTCTTC. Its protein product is CASSYGTSGSNEQFF.

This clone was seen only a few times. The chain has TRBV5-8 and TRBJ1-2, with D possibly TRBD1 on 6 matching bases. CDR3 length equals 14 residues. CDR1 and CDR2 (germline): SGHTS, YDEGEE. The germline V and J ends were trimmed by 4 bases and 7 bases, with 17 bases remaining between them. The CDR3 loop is CASSPEHTGTGYTF. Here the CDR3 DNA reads TGTGCCAGCAGCCCGGAACATACAGGGACTGGCTACACCTTC.

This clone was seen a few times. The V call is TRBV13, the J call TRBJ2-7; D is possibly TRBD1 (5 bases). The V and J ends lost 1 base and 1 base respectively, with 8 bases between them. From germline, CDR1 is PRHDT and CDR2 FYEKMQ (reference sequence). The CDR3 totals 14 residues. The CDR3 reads CASSLDRRSYEQYF. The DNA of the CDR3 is TGTGCCAGCAGCTTAGACAGGAGATCCTACGAGCAGTACTTC.

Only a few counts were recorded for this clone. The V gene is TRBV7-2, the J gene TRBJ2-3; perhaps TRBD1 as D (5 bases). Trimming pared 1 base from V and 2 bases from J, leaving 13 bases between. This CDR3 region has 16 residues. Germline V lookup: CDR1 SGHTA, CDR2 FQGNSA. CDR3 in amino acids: CASSLGYRSITDTQYF. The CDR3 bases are TGTGCCAGCAGCTTAGGATACAGGTCGATCACAGATACGCAGTATTTT.

Here the CDR3 DNA reads TGTGCCAGCAGCGGGCGGACTAGCGGGAGGGTAGATACGCAGTATTTT. Translated, it gives CASSGRTSGRVDTQYF. V is TRBV9 and J is TRBJ2-3; TRBD2 aligns across 15 bases. Per germline, CDR1 SGDLS and CDR2 YYNGEE. With V trimmed by 3 bases and J by 5 bases, 4 bases remained unmatched. CDR3 length equals 16 residues.

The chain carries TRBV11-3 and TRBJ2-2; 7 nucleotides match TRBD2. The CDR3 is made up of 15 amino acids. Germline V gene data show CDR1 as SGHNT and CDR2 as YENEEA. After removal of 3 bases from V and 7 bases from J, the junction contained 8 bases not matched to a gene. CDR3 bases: TGTGCCAGCAGCTTCGGGGGGAACCGTGGCGGGGAGCTGTTTTTT. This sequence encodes CASSFGGNRGGELFF.

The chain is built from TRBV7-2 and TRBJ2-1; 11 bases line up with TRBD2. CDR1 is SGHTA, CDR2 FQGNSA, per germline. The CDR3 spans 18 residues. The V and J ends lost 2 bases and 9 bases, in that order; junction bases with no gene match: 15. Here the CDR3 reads CASSLPSLAGGPVGEQFF. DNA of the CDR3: TGTGCCAGCAGCTTACCCTCCTTAGCGGGAGGGCCAGTAGGTGAGCAGTTCTTC.

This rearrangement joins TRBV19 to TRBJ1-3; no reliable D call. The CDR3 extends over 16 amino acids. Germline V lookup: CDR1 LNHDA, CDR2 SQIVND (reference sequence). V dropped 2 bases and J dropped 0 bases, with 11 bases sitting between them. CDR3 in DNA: TGTGCCAGTAGTATAATCGAGGTCTACTCTGGAAACACCATATATTTT. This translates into CASSIIEVYSGNTIYF.